Listed below are T cell receptor beta chains from one sample, sequenced in a study of blood T cells in healthy people across ages. One entry per CDR3 protein results from TCRdb running MiXCR on the 5' RACE reads. The sample records 1 million to 1.2 million distinct CDR3 sequences, around two fifths being singletons. Sequencing used blood. Receptor source: a man between 18 and 29 years old in good health. CDR3s include the opening cysteine and the closing phenylalanine or tryptophan. Each record gives: clone size, V gene, D gene, J gene, CDR3 DNA, CDR3 protein. A D gene is named only where the DNA matches it firmly. Clone sizes are given selectively: once, few, many, or a class where the clone is expanded.

NA	TRBV12-3/TRBV12-4	TRBD1	TRBJ1-5	TGTGCCAGCAGGAATGGGGAGGGGGCTGCCCAAGGGCAGCCCCAGCATTTT	CASRNGEGAAQGQPQHF
NA	TRBV7-2	NA	TRBJ2-1	TGTGCCAGCAGCCCGGTACACAGCTACAATGAGCAGTTCTTC	CASSPVHSYNEQFF
NA	TRBV12-3/TRBV12-4	TRBD1	TRBJ1-6	TGTGCCAGCAGGACATGGGACAGCAATAATTCACCCCTCCACTTT	CASRTWDSNNSPLHF
NA	TRBV12-3/TRBV12-4	TRBD1	TRBJ1-2	TGTGCCAGCAGACTATGGGGACAGCCATATGGCTACACCTTC	CASRLWGQPYGYTF
few	TRBV6-5	TRBD2	TRBJ2-7	TGTGCCAGCAGTGCCACTAGCGGATCCTACGAGCAGTACTTC	CASSATSGSYEQYF
NA	TRBV4-2	NA	TRBJ2-7	TGTGCCAGCAGCCAAGATGGCCTATTCTCCTACGAGCAGTACTTC	CASSQDGLFSYEQYF
NA	TRBV3-1	TRBD1	TRBJ2-6	TGTGCCAGCAGCTACCGACCCTTCCGGGACAGCGGAACTCCGGGGGCCAACGTCCTGACTTTC	CASSYRPFRDSGTPGANVLTF
once	TRBV4-1	TRBD1	TRBJ2-2	TGCGCCAGCAGCCAAAAGTGGCTAGGGGACAGTAGCACCGGGGAGCTGTTTTTT	CASSQKWLGDSSTGELFF
few	TRBV5-6	NA	TRBJ2-7	TGTGCCAGCAGCTTGGGTCATCCAGGCGAGCAGTACTTC	CASSLGHPGEQYF
NA	TRBV10-3	TRBD1	TRBJ2-5	TGTGCCAGTACCACGGGACAGGTTGGAGAGGCCCAGTACTTC	CASTTGQVGEAQYF
NA	TRBV6-2/TRBV6-3	NA	TRBJ2-7	TGTGCCAGCAGTTACCGGCTCGAGCAGTACTTC	CASSYRLEQYF
NA	TRBV14	NA	TRBJ1-2	TGTGCCAGCAGCCAAGATGGGGACATTTTCGTCACCTTC	CASSQDGDIFVTF
NA	TRBV10-3	TRBD1	TRBJ1-1	TGTGCCGCCCGACAGGGCATGAACACTGAAGCTTTCTTT	CAARQGMNTEAFF
NA	TRBV6-5	NA	TRBJ2-2	TGTGCCAGCAGAATTGCGGGGGCCCAGAACACCGGGGAGCTGTTTTTT	CASRIAGAQNTGELFF
NA	TRBV2	NA	TRBJ2-7	TGTGCCAGCAGTGAGGCGCTAGCGACCTACAATGAGCAGTACTTC	CASSEALATYNEQYF
NA	TRBV27	TRBD1	TRBJ1-2	TGTGCCAGCAGTTCTTTACAGGGGGCGGTTGATGGCTACACCTTC	CASSSLQGAVDGYTF
NA	TRBV6-6	NA	TRBJ1-1	TGTGCCAGCAGTTCCAGACCTCTCGTAGGGGGAGCTTTCTTT	CASSSRPLVGGAFF
NA	TRBV12-3/TRBV12-4	NA	TRBJ1-2	TGTGCCAGCAGCCAAGTTGTTGGTCAGAGTGAATACTATGGCTACACCTTC	CASSQVVGQSEYYGYTF
NA	TRBV9	NA	TRBJ1-1	TGTGTCAGCAGCGTAGTTGGGCAGGGAAACACTGAAGCTTTCTTT	CVSSVVGQGNTEAFF
NA	TRBV7-6	NA	TRBJ2-3	TGTGCCAGCAGCTTAAGCCACGGGACCTCTAGCACAGATACGCAGTATTTT	CASSLSHGTSSTDTQYF
NA	TRBV10-3	NA	TRBJ1-1	TGTGCCATCAGTGAGTCGGGGGCAGGGGCCAGGAACACTGAAGCTTTCTTT	CAISESGAGARNTEAFF
NA	TRBV20-1	TRBD1	TRBJ1-4	TGCAGTGCTAGGTTGGACAGGGGTGCTGAAAAACTGTTTTTT	CSARLDRGAEKLFF
many	TRBV20-1	TRBD2	TRBJ2-5	TGCAGTGCTACGGGACTAGCGGGGGTTGAGCAGTACTTC	CSATGLAGVEQYF
NA	TRBV28	NA	TRBJ2-1	TGTGCCAGCTGCTACAGGGACAATGAGCAGTTCTTC	CASCYRDNEQFF
few	TRBV9	NA	TRBJ1-2	TGTGCCAGCAGCGAGGGGACTCACTCCGTCTATGGCTACACCTTC	CASSEGTHSVYGYTF
NA	TRBV7-3	TRBD1	TRBJ1-1	TGTGCCAGCAGCTACCCCCCACAGGGGCAAAACACTGAAGCTTTCTTT	CASSYPPQGQNTEAFF
NA	TRBV7-3	NA	TRBJ2-3	TGTGCCGGCAGCTTAAACCCCGGGCCCCGCACAGATACGCAGTATTTT	CAGSLNPGPRTDTQYF
NA	TRBV20-1	NA	TRBJ1-6	TGCAGTCTCCGGGACCCAAGTGGACCCCTCCACTTT	CSLRDPSGPLHF
NA	TRBV6-5	NA	TRBJ1-4	TGTGCCAGCACCCCCGGGCCACGTACATCGGTCGAAAAACTGTTTTTT	CASTPGPRTSVEKLFF
few	TRBV28	NA	TRBJ1-5	TGTGCCAGCAAACTAGGGAAGGGGATACAGCCCCAGCATTTT	CASKLGKGIQPQHF
few	TRBV6-1	NA	TRBJ2-1	TGTGCCAGCAGTGAACGGGCTATCTACAATGAGCAGTTCTTC	CASSERAIYNEQFF
NA	TRBV6-2/TRBV6-3	NA	TRBJ2-1	TGTGCCAGCAGTTACTCCCGACAGGAGAGCTCCTACAATGAGCAGTTCTTC	CASSYSRQESSYNEQFF
NA	TRBV5-1	TRBD2	TRBJ2-4	TGCGCCAGCAGCACCTCGGGGGGCAAAAACATTCAGTACTTC	CASSTSGGKNIQYF
few	TRBV12-3/TRBV12-4	TRBD2	TRBJ2-5	TGTGCCAGCAGCCCCCTAGCGGGGGAAGGTACCCAGTACTTC	CASSPLAGEGTQYF
few	TRBV6-2/TRBV6-3	NA	TRBJ2-5	TGTGCCAGCAGTTCGAACAGCCAAGAGACCCAGTACTTC	CASSSNSQETQYF
NA	TRBV6-2/TRBV6-3	NA	TRBJ1-2	TGTGCCAGCAGTTACTCGAGCCAGAGGAATGGCTACACCTTC	CASSYSSQRNGYTF
few	TRBV10-3	NA	TRBJ1-1	TGTGCCATCAGTGACGCCATTATAACAGGGAAAGCTGAAGCTTTCTTT	CAISDAIITGKAEAFF
few	TRBV27	NA	TRBJ1-1	TGTGCCAGCAGAGCCGGAACAGGCACTGAAGCTTTCTTT	CASRAGTGTEAFF
NA	TRBV24-1	NA	TRBJ1-1	TGTGCCACCAGGAGCGACAGGGAAGCTTTCTTT	CATRSDREAFF
NA	TRBV5-1	TRBD1	TRBJ2-1	TGCGCCAGCAGTCCCCAGGGGACAGGGAACAATGAGCAGTTCTTC	CASSPQGTGNNEQFF